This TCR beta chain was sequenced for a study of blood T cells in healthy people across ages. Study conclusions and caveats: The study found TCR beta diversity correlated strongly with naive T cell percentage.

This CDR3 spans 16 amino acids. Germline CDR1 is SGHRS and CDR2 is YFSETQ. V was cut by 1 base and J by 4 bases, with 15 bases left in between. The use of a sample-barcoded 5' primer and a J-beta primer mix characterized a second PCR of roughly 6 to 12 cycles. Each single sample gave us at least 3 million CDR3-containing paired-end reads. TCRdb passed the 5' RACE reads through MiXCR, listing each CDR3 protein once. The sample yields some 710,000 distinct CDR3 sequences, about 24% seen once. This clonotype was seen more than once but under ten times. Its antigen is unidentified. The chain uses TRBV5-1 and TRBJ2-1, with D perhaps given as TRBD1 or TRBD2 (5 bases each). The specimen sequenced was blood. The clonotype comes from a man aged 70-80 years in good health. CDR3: CASSLLGDGIYNEQFF. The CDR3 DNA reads TGCGCCAGCAGCTTGTTGGGGGACGGTATTTACAATGAGCAGTTCTTC.